The TCR beta chain under discussion was sequenced for a study of human T cells and chemical hapten exposure. Background on the study: Alopecia areata, totalis or universalis affected patients, mainly female. Small discrepancies in pooled library volume mainly accounted for the varying TCR yields per sample.

The CDR3 covers 12 residues. Deletions cut 5 bases from V and 9 bases from J, with 11 bases between. This clonotype was detected many times. Original analysis: TCRs per sample had a median of roughly 96,000 and ranged from roughly 23,224 to 700,000. TCRdb re-analysed the RACE reads in MiXCR, keeping a single row per CDR3 protein. In this record, the V and J calls reflect TCRdb's handling and not the investigators' own analysis. This table has 75,000 to 90,000 distinct CDR3 sequences, roughly 7.6% appearing once. Time point reported: patch test 1, 2 weeks after DPC sensitization. The sample's treatment: therapeutic diphenylcyclopropenone sensitization with weekly scalp DPC.

V and J are TRBV12-3 or TRBV12-4 and TRBJ2-1; TRBD2 might be the D (5 bases). The sequence was obtained from a woman aged 25 to 39 with alopecia areata. Some clones in this sample may be carry-over from other donors' samples. This specimen consisted of whole blood, obtained in connection with sensitization to the hapten diphenylcyclopropenone (DPC). CDR3 bases: TGTGCCAGCAGTCCCCGTGGAGGTGAGCAGTTCTTC. This codes for CASSPRGGEQFF.